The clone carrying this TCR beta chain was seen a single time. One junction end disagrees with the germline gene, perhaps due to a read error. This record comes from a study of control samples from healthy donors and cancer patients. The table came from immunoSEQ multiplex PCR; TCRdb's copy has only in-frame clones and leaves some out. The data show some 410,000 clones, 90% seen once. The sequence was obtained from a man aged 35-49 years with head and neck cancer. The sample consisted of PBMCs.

CDR3 in amino acids: CASSLTGQHRGAVF. CDR3 nucleotide sequence: TGTGCCAGCAGCTTAACGGGACAACACCGGGGAGCTGTTTTT. The chain recombines TRBV7-3 with TRBJ2-2, with a weak D call TRBD1 (6 bases). Germline V lookup: CDR1 SGHTA, CDR2 FQGTGA. There are 14 residues in the CDR3.